The 9 T cell receptor beta chains presented below share a single source sample, sequenced in a study of cytomegalovirus exposure and HLA in healthy donors (dated 2017 in TCRdb). Libraries were made using the immunoSEQ multiplex PCR assay. The multiplex PCR relied on a mix of 60 forward primers for TCR Vbeta segments and 13 reverse primers for TCR Jbeta segments. TCRdb stores this immuneACCESS table with in-frame sequences only. Part of the clones is absent; in the studies checked, under half of the shortfall reflects unresolved V genes, and no reason is known for the rest. This sample has some 180,000 clones in its table, and 80% to 90% of those were observed once. Around 2.6% of the sample is in the top ten clones. Sequencing input: PBMCs. Source of these receptors: a man aged 25-45 years in good health and CMV-seropositive.

V gene TRBV7-9 combines with J gene TRBJ2-3, with D possibly TRBD1 on 6 matching bases. This CDR3 has 13 amino acids. CDR1 is SEHNR and CDR2 is FQNEAQ in the germline V gene (reference sequence). V lost 6 bases, J lost 2 bases, and 9 bases lay in between. CDR3 protein: CASRDRFTDTQYF. The CDR3, as DNA: TGTGCCAGCAGGGACAGATTCACAGATACGCAGTATTTT.

J is TRBJ1-1 and V is TRBV29-1, with D uncertain. Germline assignment: CDR1 SQVTM and CDR2 ANQGSEA. Trimming took off 3 bases at V and 10 bases at J, with 9 bases between the two ends. The CDR3 has 10 residues. In DNA form, the CDR3 reads TGCAGCGTTGAGAGAGATGGAGCTTTCTTT. This codes for CSVERDGAFF.

The chain has TRBV7-8 and TRBJ1-5, with 7 bases aligning to TRBD1. With 5 bases clipped from V and 3 bases from J, the junction kept 7 bases outside the gene matches. The CDR3 extends over 15 amino acids. The germline CDR1 and CDR2 sequences are SGHVS and FQNEAQ. The CDR3 spells CASSPTGAHNQPQHF. The CDR3 nucleotides are TGTGCCAGCAGCCCCACAGGGGCCCACAATCAGCCCCAGCATTTT.

The chain couples TRBV5-8 to TRBJ2-7; D is ambiguous. The V gene's germline CDR1 is SGHTS and CDR2 YDEGEE. The CDR3 sequence is 15 residues long. Trimming removed 0 bases at V and 1 base at J, with 11 bases between. The CDR3 protein is CASSLAYSLSYEQYV. Written as DNA, the CDR3 is TGTGCCAGCAGCTTGGCGTACAGCCTTTCCTACGAGCAGTACGTC.

This chain links TRBV7-9 with TRBJ1-4; possibly TRBD1 for D (5 bases). This CDR3 has 13 residues. V lost 6 bases to trimming and J lost 4 bases, with 9 bases between them. CDR1 and CDR2 from the germline V gene are SEHNR and FQNEAQ (reference sequence). The chain's CDR3 is CASRGLDNEKLFF. As DNA, the CDR3 is TGTGCCAGCAGGGGGCTAGATAATGAAAAACTGTTTTTT.

V usage is TRBV6-1 and J usage is TRBJ2-7; 13 bases match TRBD2. The CDR3 runs 15 residues. V lost 1 base, J lost 3 bases, and 0 bases stayed unmatched. In germline, CDR1 is MNHNS, CDR2 SASEGT. Here the CDR3 reads CASSEGTSGSYEQYF. The CDR3 DNA reads TGTGCCAGCAGTGAAGGGACTAGCGGGAGCTACGAGCAGTACTTC.

This chain uses TRBV5-8 with TRBJ2-3; 11 bases map to TRBD2. CDR1 is SGHTS, CDR2 YDEGEE, per germline. The ends lost 6 bases at V and 4 bases at J; junction bases unmatched: 4. The length of the CDR3 is 14 residues. In nucleotides, the CDR3 is TGTGCCAGCAACCCACTAGCGGGGGCAGATACGCAGTATTTT. It codes for CASNPLAGADTQYF. Based on the CDR3 plus reference TRBV5-8 and TRBJ2-3, the full variable domain is EAGVTQSPTHLIKTRGQQATLRCSPISGHTSVYWYQQALGLGLQFLLWYDEGEERNRGNFPPRFSGRQFPNYSSELNVNALELEDSALYLCASNPLAGADTQYFGPGTRLTVL.

V and J are TRBV9 and TRBJ1-6; D is perhaps TRBD1 (6 bases). The CDR3 contains 14 residues. Trimming took off 3 bases at V and 2 bases at J, with 6 bases between the two ends. The germline V gene has CDR1 SGDLS and CDR2 YYNGEE. The CDR3 protein is CASSGTAYNSPLHF. In DNA, the CDR3 is TGTGCCAGCAGCGGGACAGCCTATAATTCACCCCTCCACTTT.

The chain is built from TRBV5-6 and TRBJ1-2; D unclear. Germline lookup yields CDR1 SGHDT and CDR2 YYEEEE. The V end was cut by 0 bases, the J end by 4 bases, with 7 bases between. This CDR3 contains 13 residues. Here the CDR3 reads CASSLGGFYGYTF. The CDR3 DNA reads as TGTGCCAGCAGCTTGGGAGGGTTCTATGGCTACACCTTC.